This entry concerns a single T cell receptor (beta chain). Its specificity is not known. These data belong to a study of siplizumab effects on memory and regulatory T cells. Findings and limits, study-wide: Mean Treg-derived proportions of mappable alloreactive CD4+ clones were just under 70% for siplizumab and about 28% for controls.

CDR3 length: 15 residues. In germline, CDR1 is LNHDA, CDR2 SQIVND (reference sequence). Unmatched junction bases numbered 8, after V lost 3 bases and J lost 7 bases. Around 94,000 TCR templates underwent assay in each sample. TCRdb's table, derived via immunoSEQ multiplex PCR, lists solely in-frame clones and lacks some. Of some 96,000 clones listed, over 90% were seen once; the top ten hold approximately 1.4%. The V call is TRBV19, the J call TRBJ2-2, with 7 positions matching TRBD1. This clonotype originated in a human donor in good health. Sequencing was performed on non-Treg CD4+ T cells sorted from blood. CDR3 sequence reads: CASSMLTGQDGELFF. Written as DNA, the CDR3 is TGTGCCAGTAGTATGCTGACAGGACAGGACGGGGAGCTGTTTTTT. Full variable domain (rest looked up from reference TRBV19 and TRBJ2-2): DGGITQSPKYLFRKEGQNVTLSCEQNLNHDAMYWYRQDPGQGLRLIYYSQIVNDFQKGDIAEGYSVSREKKESFPLTVTSAQKNPTAFYLCASSMLTGQDGELFFGEGSRLTVL.